Detailed here is one TCR beta chain. Its antigen is undetermined. The record originates from a study of PD-1 blockade in classical Hodgkin lymphoma. V lost 0 bases to trimming and J lost 5 bases, with 5 bases between them. This CDR3 comprises 12 residues. Germline lookup yields CDR1 SGHRS and CDR2 YFSETQ. Data came from immunoSEQ multiplex PCR; TCRdb stores just in-frame clones and leaves some out. The top ten clones hold about 4.3% of a sample with about 25,000 clones, about 93% of them seen once. Time point defined: newly diagnosed, previously untreated cHL patient sample. What served as comparison were PBMCs in newly diagnosed, untreated classical Hodgkin lymphoma. General study points: Differences between repertoires have undefined causes, possibly disease activity or prior therapy. Reports indicated that newly diagnosed patients had lower baseline TCR diversity than healthy donors did.

Sequencing used peripheral blood mononuclear cells (PBMCs). The receptor was derived from a human donor with classical Hodgkin lymphoma. The chain employs TRBV5-1 and TRBJ2-5; no clear D gene. The CDR3 DNA reads TGCGCCAGCAGCTTGGCCCGGGAGACCCAGTACTTC. Protein sequence: CASSLARETQYF.